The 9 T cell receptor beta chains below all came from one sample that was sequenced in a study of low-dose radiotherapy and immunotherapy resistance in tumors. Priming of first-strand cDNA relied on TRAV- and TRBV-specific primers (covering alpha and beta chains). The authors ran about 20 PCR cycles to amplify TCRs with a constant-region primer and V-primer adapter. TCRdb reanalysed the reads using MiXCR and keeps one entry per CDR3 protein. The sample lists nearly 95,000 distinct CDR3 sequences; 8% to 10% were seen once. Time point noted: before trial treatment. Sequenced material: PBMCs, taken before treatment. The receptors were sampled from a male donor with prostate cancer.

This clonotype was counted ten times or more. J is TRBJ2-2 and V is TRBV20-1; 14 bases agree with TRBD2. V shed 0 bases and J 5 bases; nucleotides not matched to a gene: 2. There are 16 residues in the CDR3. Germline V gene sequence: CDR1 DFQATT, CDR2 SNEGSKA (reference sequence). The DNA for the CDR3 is TGCAGTGCTAGAGATGGGACTAGCGGGAGAACCGGGGAGCTGTTTTTT. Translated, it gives CSARDGTSGRTGELFF.

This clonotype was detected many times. The CDR3 loop reads CASSPVSWGAGGYEQYF. DNA for the CDR3: TGCGCCAGCAGCCCCGTCTCTTGGGGGGCAGGGGGCTACGAGCAGTACTTC. The chain joins TRBV5-1 to TRBJ2-7, with D perhaps TRBD1 (7 bases). The CDR3 has 17 residues. The V end lost 4 bases, the J end lost 3 bases, and 23 bases lay between the germline ends. Germline CDR1 is SGHRS and CDR2 is YFSETQ.

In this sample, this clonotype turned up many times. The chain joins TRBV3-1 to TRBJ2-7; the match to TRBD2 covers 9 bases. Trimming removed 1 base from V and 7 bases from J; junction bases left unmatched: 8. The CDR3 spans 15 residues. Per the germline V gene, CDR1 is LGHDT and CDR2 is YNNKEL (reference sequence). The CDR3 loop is CASSQVGGRAGEQYF. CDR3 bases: TGTGCCAGCAGCCAAGTGGGCGGGAGGGCCGGAGAGCAGTACTTC.

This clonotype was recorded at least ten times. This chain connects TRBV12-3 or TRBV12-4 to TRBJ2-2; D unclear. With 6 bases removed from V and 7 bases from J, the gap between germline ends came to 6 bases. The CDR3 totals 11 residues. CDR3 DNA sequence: TGTGCCAGCAGGGTGGACGGGGAGCTGTTTTTT. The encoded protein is CASRVDGELFF.

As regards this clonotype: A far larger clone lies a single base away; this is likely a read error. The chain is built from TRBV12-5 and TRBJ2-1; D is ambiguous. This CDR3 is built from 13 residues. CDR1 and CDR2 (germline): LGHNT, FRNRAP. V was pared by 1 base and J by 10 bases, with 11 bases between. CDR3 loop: CASGLESRSEQFF. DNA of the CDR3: TGTGCTAGTGGTTTGGAGTCTCGGTCCGAGCAGTTCTTC.

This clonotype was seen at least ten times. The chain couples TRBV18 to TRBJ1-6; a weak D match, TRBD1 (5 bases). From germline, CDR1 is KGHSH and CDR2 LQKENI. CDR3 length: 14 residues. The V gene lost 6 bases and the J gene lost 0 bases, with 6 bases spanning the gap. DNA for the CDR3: TGTGCCAGCTCCGGGGGCTCCTATAATTCACCCCTCCACTTT. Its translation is CASSGGSYNSPLHF.

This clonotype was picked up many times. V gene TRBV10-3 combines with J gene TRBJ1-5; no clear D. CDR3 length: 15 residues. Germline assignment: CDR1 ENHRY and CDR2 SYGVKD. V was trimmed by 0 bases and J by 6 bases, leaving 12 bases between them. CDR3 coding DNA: TGTGCCATCAGTGAGTCCTTGGGAGGTGGTCAGCCCCAGCATTTT. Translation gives CAISESLGGGQPQHF.

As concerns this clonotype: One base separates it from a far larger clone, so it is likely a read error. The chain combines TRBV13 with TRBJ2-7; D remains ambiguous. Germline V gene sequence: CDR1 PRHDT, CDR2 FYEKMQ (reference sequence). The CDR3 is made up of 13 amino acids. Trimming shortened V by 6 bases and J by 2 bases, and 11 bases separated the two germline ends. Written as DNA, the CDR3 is TGTGCCAGCAGACCGCCTCGGGCCTACGAGCAGTACTTC. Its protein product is CASRPPRAYEQYF.

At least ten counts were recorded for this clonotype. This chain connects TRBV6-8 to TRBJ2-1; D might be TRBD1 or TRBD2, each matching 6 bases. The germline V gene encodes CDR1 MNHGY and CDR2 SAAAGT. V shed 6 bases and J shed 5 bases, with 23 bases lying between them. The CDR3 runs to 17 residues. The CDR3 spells CASRDTLAPRGNNEQFF. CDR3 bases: TGTGCCAGCAGGGACACTCTAGCGCCCAGGGGAAACAATGAGCAGTTCTTC.